This is a list of T cell receptor beta chains from one sample in a study of T cell responses to AZD1222 COVID-19 vaccine. Assay: immunoSEQ multiplex PCR; the TCRdb copy retains only in-frame clones and omits some. The sample includes around 100,000 clones, about nine tenths of them seen just once. Sequencing used peripheral blood, obtained on day 0 of AZD1222 vaccination. The receptors come from an adult in good health. The CDR3 runs from the conserved cysteine through the conserved F or W. Expanded clones get a size class; other rows say once, few or many, or leave the size out.

j_call,clone_size,cdr3_length,v_call,cdr3_aa
TRBJ2-1,NA,13,TRBV5-1,CASSLEGLDEQFF
TRBJ1-1,NA,12,TRBV30,CAWSVGRGQAFF
TRBJ2-7,NA,13,TRBV19,CASSMGRGYEQYF
TRBJ2-7,NA,13,TRBV30,CAWDAGTGVGQYF
TRBJ2-1,few,18,TRBV11-3,CASSLGGMERSSYNEQFF
TRBJ1-4,NA,15,TRBV27,CASSTSQGSNEKLFF
TRBJ2-1,NA,15,TRBV2,CASKITSRSVNEQFF
TRBJ1-1,NA,13,TRBV2,CASSLQWNTEAFF
TRBJ1-2,NA,15,TRBV18,CATTATPGDNYGYTF
TRBJ2-1,NA,12,TRBV7-9,CASRAGSDEQFF
TRBJ2-2,NA,15,TRBV18,CASSPRLENTGELFF
TRBJ1-1,NA,13,TRBV5-6,CASSPIMNTEAFF
TRBJ1-2,NA,14,TRBV19,CASSINRGQSGYTF
TRBJ2-7,few,15,TRBV9,CASSVGLGETYEQYF
TRBJ1-2,NA,14,TRBV6-2/TRBV6-3,CASSTPQSFEGYTF
TRBJ2-7,NA,16,TRBV23-1,CASSRPGGNSSYEQYF
TRBJ1-2,NA,14,TRBV5-4,CASSLDRANYGYTF
TRBJ1-2,NA,15,TRBV19,CASSISYEGTYGYTF
TRBJ2-7,NA,15,TRBV19,CASSIGTLFRYEQYF
TRBJ1-2,few,13,TRBV12-3/TRBV12-4,CASAVQLNYGYTF
TRBJ2-3,once,12,TRBV7-2,CASSSAKDTQYF
TRBJ2-7,NA,15,TRBV27,CASSLVSGGAYEQYF
TRBJ2-2,NA,16,TRBV19,CASSTGQGAGVGELFF
TRBJ2-6,few,17,TRBV7-9,CASSLRDSHSGANVLTF
TRBJ2-7,NA,15,TRBV27,CASSSRLAGTYEQYF
TRBJ2-4,NA,13,TRBV29-1,CSVVGTGGYIQYF
TRBJ2-7,NA,13,TRBV18,CASSPPGSYEQYF
TRBJ2-3,NA,16,TRBV5-1,CASSLARGASTDTQYF
TRBJ1-1,NA,16,TRBV18,CASSPLGAGKNTEAFF
TRBJ2-7,NA,13,TRBV12-3/TRBV12-4,CASSPGGSYEQYF
TRBJ2-5,NA,18,TRBV27,CASSLLGDSGSRSETQYF
TRBJ2-7,NA,15,TRBV7-9,CASSLVSGTSSEQYF
TRBJ2-2,NA,15,TRBV24-1,CATRGQGEFTGELFF
TRBJ2-1,NA,13,TRBV11-3,CASSSRRVNEQFF
TRBJ2-3,NA,16,TRBV7-2,CASSQGGGPSTDTQYF
TRBJ1-1,NA,15,TRBV10-3,CAISEPGQVNTEAFF
TRBJ2-3,NA,16,TRBV19,CASRRLNTGADDTQYF
TRBJ2-7,NA,16,TRBV7-9,CASSLDGGTGAYEQYF
TRBJ1-3,NA,16,TRBV5-1,CASSLGTPGPGNTIYF
TRBJ2-2,NA,19,TRBV3-1/TRBV3-2,CASSQEGQGKGTNTGELFF
TRBJ2-7,NA,15,TRBV15,CATSRAGTGLYEQYF
TRBJ2-5,NA,16,TRBV6-2/TRBV6-3,CASSLLTSGTPMVQYF
TRBJ2-7,NA,15,TRBV27,CASSTSGRASYEQYF
TRBJ2-1,NA,13,TRBV5-6,CASSLDRNNEQFF
TRBJ1-2,NA,14,TRBV9,CASSVLDTNYGYTF
TRBJ2-1,NA,14,TRBV7-9,CASSSRTAAMGQFF
TRBJ2-1,many,16,TRBV9,CASSVDYGTSGDEQFF
TRBJ1-6,once,15,TRBV12-2,CASRSDRGHNSPLHF
TRBJ2-5,NA,13,TRBV18,CASSPSRGETQYF
TRBJ1-2,NA,15,TRBV6-2/TRBV6-3,CASSYSPDPNYGYTF
TRBJ1-1,few,13,TRBV11-2,CASSQNRGTEAFF
TRBJ2-1,NA,13,TRBV25-1,CASAQSGGNEQFF
TRBJ1-2,NA,18,TRBV27,CASSKGGPPVSPDYGYTF
TRBJ2-3,NA,15,TRBV7-2,CASSLTQGRTDTQYF
TRBJ2-5,NA,14,TRBV5-5,CASSRRGGGETQYF
TRBJ2-7,NA,15,TRBV6-5,CAGRLAPSSSYEQYF
TRBJ2-1,NA,15,TRBV7-3,CASSLTFLGNNEQFF
TRBJ1-3,few,15,TRBV19,CASSRQANSGNTIYF
TRBJ2-3,NA,14,TRBV7-2,CASSLGGPTDTQYF
TRBJ2-1,NA,15,TRBV21-1,CATEQKPGGYNEQFF